A single sample is the source of the 27 T cell receptor beta chains below, sequenced in a study of blood T cell repertoires in COVID-19. TCRdb keeps only in-frame clones here, not all; method: immunoSEQ multiplex PCR. The profile shows 99,000 or so clones, about four fifths of them singletons. The sample was peripheral blood. These receptors were obtained from an elderly man with acute or convalescent COVID-19.

This clone appeared a few times. The rearrangement links TRBV5-1 to TRBJ1-1; 10 bases are a match to TRBD1. The germline V gene has CDR1 SGHRS and CDR2 YFSETQ. CDR3 length: 15 amino acids. The trim removed 3 bases at V and 1 base at J, leaving 3 bases unmatched. CDR3 residues: CASSSRTGGNTEAFF. The CDR3 DNA sequence: TGCGCCAGCAGCTCTAGGACAGGGGGGAACACTGAAGCTTTCTTT.

This rearrangement joins TRBV7-2 to TRBJ2-7; 7 bases line up with TRBD1. CDR1 and CDR2 (germline): SGHTA, FQGNSA. The CDR3 is made up of 15 amino acids. V lost 6 bases, J lost 0 bases, and 8 bases stayed unmatched. The CDR3 here is CASRPSGTVSYEQYF. The CDR3 DNA reads TGTGCCAGCAGACCCTCCGGGACAGTCTCCTACGAGCAGTACTTC. Full variable domain (outside the CDR3, taken from reference TRBV7-2 and TRBJ2-7): GAGVSQSPSNKVTEKGKDVELRCDPISGHTALYWYRQSLGQGLEFLIYFQGNSAPDKSGLPSDRFSAERTGGSVSTLTIQRTQQEDSAVYLCASRPSGTVSYEQYFGPGTRLTVT.

Here the CDR3 reads CASSLAGFNTEAFF. DNA of the CDR3: TGTGCCAGCAGCTTAGCAGGGTTTAACACTGAAGCTTTCTTT. This sequence joins TRBV11-3 and TRBJ1-1, with D perhaps TRBD1 (5 bases). Germline CDR1 is SGHNT and CDR2 is YENEEA. The CDR3 runs 14 residues. Trimming took off 1 base at V and 2 bases at J, with 8 bases between the two ends.

The V and J genes are TRBV2 and TRBJ2-3; 11 nucleotides agree with TRBD1. The CDR3 contains 15 residues. The junction had 6 bases not matched to a gene; V was cut back by 6 bases and J by 4 bases. CDR1 is SNHLY and CDR2 is FYNNEI in the germline V gene. The CDR3 here is CASRGQGGQADTQYF. DNA of the CDR3: TGTGCCAGCAGGGGACAGGGGGGACAGGCAGATACGCAGTATTTT.

The V gene is TRBV24-1, the J gene TRBJ2-2; 7 positions agree with TRBD1. The CDR3 is made up of 15 amino acids. CDR1 is KGHDR and CDR2 is SFDVKD in the germline V gene. V dropped 5 bases and J dropped 3; count of bases not matched to a gene: 5. CDR3 region: CATSGQGVDTGELFF. CDR3 sequence (DNA): TGTGCCACCAGTGGACAGGGAGTAGACACCGGGGAGCTGTTTTTT.

The rearrangement links TRBV7-2 to TRBJ1-1; 8 nucleotides line up with TRBD1. Germline V lookup: CDR1 SGHTA, CDR2 FQGNSA. This CDR3 spans 14 amino acids. Trimming at V came to 5 bases and at J to 5 bases, leaving 7 bases not matched to a gene. The CDR3 coding sequence is TGTGCCAGCAGCCCCTGGACAGGGCGAACTGAAGCTTTCTTT. This translates into CASSPWTGRTEAFF.

In DNA, the CDR3 is TGTGCCAGCAGCTTTGGAGCGAACACCGGGGAGCTGTTTTTT. Amino acids: CASSFGANTGELFF. V gene TRBV7-9 combines with J gene TRBJ2-2; D is undetermined. Trimming took off 3 bases at V and 0 bases at J, with 5 bases between the two ends. The CDR3 runs 14 residues. The V gene's germline CDR1 is SEHNR and CDR2 FQNEAQ (reference sequence).

V and J are TRBV20-1 and TRBJ2-3; a possible D gene is TRBD2 (6 bases). V shed 5 bases and J shed 8 bases, with 11 bases lying between them. The CDR3 covers 11 residues. CDR1 and CDR2 (germline): DFQATT, SNEGSKA (reference sequence). CDR3 nucleotide sequence: TGCAGTGCTGACCGGGGGACTACGCAGTATTTT. Residues: CSADRGTTQYF.

J is TRBJ1-1 and V is TRBV5-1, with 7 bases identical to TRBD1. Trimming cost V 2 bases and J 4 bases; bases outside gene matches: 8. The CDR3 runs to 15 residues. Germline V CDR1 and CDR2: SGHRS, YFSETQ. CDR3 amino acids: CASSFSGGRGTEAFF. CDR3 nucleotide sequence: TGCGCCAGCAGCTTTTCAGGGGGACGGGGCACTGAAGCTTTCTTT.

The genes are TRBV7-2 and TRBJ2-5, with 7 bases fitting TRBD1. CDR1 SGHTA and CDR2 FQGNSA come from the germline V gene. J lost 1 base, V lost 4 bases, and 3 bases had no gene match. The CDR3 sequence is 14 residues long. CDR3 in amino acids: CASSWDSSQETQYF. CDR3 nucleotides: TGTGCCAGCAGCTGGGACAGCTCCCAAGAGACCCAGTACTTC.

The chain employs TRBV25-1 and TRBJ1-3; the D gene is possibly TRBD1 (5 bases). CDR1 is MGHDK, CDR2 SYGVNS, per germline. The CDR3 loop spans 14 amino acids. Trimming took off 5 bases at V and 0 bases at J, with 8 bases between the two ends. CDR3 sequence (DNA): TGTGCCAGCAGTCCGACAGACTCTGGAAACACCATATATTTT. Translation gives CASSPTDSGNTIYF.

This rearrangement joins TRBV27 to TRBJ1-6, with D maybe TRBD1 (6 bases). This CDR3 is 13 amino acids long. Germline V gives CDR1 MNHEY, CDR2 SMNVEV (reference sequence). V was trimmed by 5 bases and J by 10 bases, leaving 12 bases between them. The CDR3 here is CASSNRANSPLHF. The CDR3 region has the DNA TGTGCCAGCAGTAACAGGGCCAACTCACCCCTCCACTTT.

The chain couples TRBV5-4 to TRBJ1-6; 8 nucleotides agree with TRBD1. CDR3 length equals 15 residues. Germline-derived CDR1 and CDR2 are SGHNT and YYREEE (reference sequence). V lost 2 bases to trimming and J lost 7 bases; unmatched junction nucleotides: 5. DNA for the CDR3: TGTGCCAGCAGCTTCGGACAGGGTGGAAATTCACCCCTCCACTTT. This encodes CASSFGQGGNSPLHF.

The table lists this clone with a few counts. This sequence joins TRBV30 and TRBJ1-5, with a tentative D call TRBD1 (6 bases). CDR1 and CDR2 (germline): GTSNPN, SVGIG (reference sequence). The CDR3 has 14 amino acids. V lost 1 base to trimming and J lost 4 bases, with 11 bases between them. As DNA, the CDR3 is TGTGCCTGGAGTGGGGCAGGGGAAAATCAGCCCCAGCATTTT. Amino acid sequence: CAWSGAGENQPQHF.

The chain joins TRBV24-1 to TRBJ2-1, with 9 bases lining up with TRBD1. V gave up 6 bases and J gave up 4 bases; unmatched junction bases: 6. From germline, CDR1 is KGHDR and CDR2 SFDVKD. This CDR3 is built from 15 residues. The CDR3 region is CATSQGTGLYNEQFF. CDR3 DNA: TGTGCCACCAGTCAGGGGACAGGGCTTTACAATGAGCAGTTCTTC.

The chain combines TRBV10-3 with TRBJ1-2; the D gene is possibly TRBD1 (6 bases). The CDR3 totals 13 residues. Trimming shortened V by 8 bases and J by 8 bases, and 18 bases separated the two germline ends. The germline gives CDR1 ENHRY, CDR2 SYGVKD. The chain's CDR3 is CAIHRDTIGGYTF. The CDR3 DNA sequence: TGTGCCATCCACCGGGACACTATCGGCGGCTACACCTTC.

The chain couples TRBV4-2 to TRBJ1-1, with TRBD1 matching 7 bases. This CDR3 has 15 residues. Germline loops: CDR1 LGHNA, CDR2 YNFKEQ. V was pared by 2 bases and J by 2 bases, with 5 bases of the junction left unmatched. CDR3 loop: CASSQTGASNTEAFF. The CDR3 coding sequence is TGTGCCAGCAGCCAAACAGGGGCAAGCAACACTGAAGCTTTCTTT.

V is TRBV10-2 and J is TRBJ1-1, with D tentatively TRBD1 (6 bases). V lost 7 bases, J lost 7 bases, and 22 bases lay in between. The CDR3 extends over 15 amino acids. Germline V gene data show CDR1 as WSHSY and CDR2 as SAAADI. The CDR3 sequence is CASTTQGGGTFEAFF. For the CDR3, the DNA is TGCGCCAGCACTACCCAGGGAGGGGGTACGTTTGAAGCTTTCTTT.

J is TRBJ1-1 and V is TRBV7-9, with TRBD1 matching 8 bases. CDR3 size: 14 residues. After removal of 5 bases from V and 5 bases from J, the junction contained 7 bases not matched to a gene. Germline V lookup: CDR1 SEHNR, CDR2 FQNEAQ (reference sequence). The CDR3 DNA sequence: TGTGCCAGCAGCCGCCTAGGACAGGGAACTGAAGCTTTCTTT. It yields the protein CASSRLGQGTEAFF.

This clone was picked up a small number of times. The CDR3 spells CASSSGHTYEQYF. CDR3 bases: TGTGCCAGCAGTTCGGGACATACCTACGAGCAGTACTTC. The chain joins TRBV28 to TRBJ2-7; a weak D match, TRBD1 (6 bases). Trimming stripped 4 bases from V and 2 bases from J, with 9 bases between. The length of the CDR3 is 13 residues. Germline V lookup: CDR1 MDHEN, CDR2 SYDVKM.

V gene TRBV12-5 combines with J gene TRBJ2-2; 9 nucleotides agree with TRBD2. The V and J ends lost 3 bases and 1 base, in that order; junction bases with no gene match: 3. The CDR3 extends over 16 amino acids. Germline V gene sequence: CDR1 LGHNT, CDR2 FRNRAP. The CDR3 DNA reads TGTGCTAGTGGTTTACTGACTAGCGGGAACACCGGGGAGCTGTTTTTT. This sequence encodes CASGLLTSGNTGELFF.

V and J are TRBV7-6 and TRBJ1-4; D perhaps matches TRBD1 (6 bases). Germline CDR1 reads SGHVS; CDR2 reads FNYEAQ. Between the trimmed V and J ends, which lost 5 bases and 4 bases, there was a span of 17 bases. This CDR3 is 16 amino acids long. CDR3 amino acids: CASSPSMTGYNEKLFF. DNA of the CDR3: TGTGCCAGCAGCCCCTCTATGACAGGTTATAATGAAAAACTGTTTTTT.

The chain has TRBV6-6 and TRBJ2-5, with 7 bases lining up with TRBD1. Germline V gene lookup returns CDR1 MNHNY and CDR2 SVGAGI (reference sequence). This CDR3 is 16 amino acids long. The trim removed 2 bases at V and 5 bases at J, leaving 11 bases unmatched. The CDR3 nucleotides are TGTGCCAGCAGTTACGGAACAGGGGCGCAGGGCGAGACCCAGTACTTC. Encoded protein: CASSYGTGAQGETQYF.

V usage is TRBV19 and J usage is TRBJ2-3, with D tentatively TRBD2 (7 bases). This CDR3 has 18 amino acids. V was trimmed by 10 bases and J by 0 bases, leaving 26 bases between them. Germline CDR1 LNHDA, CDR2 SQIVND (reference sequence). CDR3 coding DNA: TGTGCCACAAAGCGGGGTCAGGGGAGGATTTCTAGCACAGATACGCAGTATTTT. Translating it yields CATKRGQGRISSTDTQYF.

The V gene is TRBV19, the J gene TRBJ1-6; 7 nucleotides align to TRBD1. After removal of 6 bases from V and 7 bases from J, the junction contained 12 bases not matched to a gene. The CDR3 runs to 16 residues. Germline assignment: CDR1 LNHDA and CDR2 SQIVND (reference sequence). The CDR3 loop reads CASRESGQVINSPLHF. The CDR3 DNA follows: TGTGCCAGTAGAGAATCAGGACAGGTCATAAATTCACCCCTCCACTTT.

Points on this clone: A read error may account for a junction end that differs from germline. The rearrangement joins TRBV5-4 to TRBJ1-1; 9 positions match TRBD1. Per germline, CDR1 SGHNT and CDR2 YYREEE (reference sequence). This CDR3 spans 16 amino acids. The CDR3 loop is CASSLGRGTGNAEAFF. The CDR3 DNA reads as TGTGCCAGCAGCTTGGGGCGAGGGACAGGGAACGCTGAAGCTTTCTTT.

V and J are TRBV5-6 and TRBJ2-7; no clear D gene. Per germline, CDR1 SGHDT and CDR2 YYEEEE. The CDR3 has 12 residues. V lost 4 bases to trimming and J lost 2 bases, with 7 bases between them. Here the CDR3 DNA reads TGTGCCAGCAGCCGCGACACCTACGAGCAGTACTTC. Protein sequence: CASSRDTYEQYF.